The 20 T cell receptor beta chains given below trace back to one sample, sequenced in a study of shared clonotypes between healthy human individuals. Using immunoSEQ multiplex PCR, the repertoire was profiled, and TCRdb retains in-frame clones only, with some absent. This table holds about 380,000 clones, 95% to 97% found once. Sequenced: memory CD8+ T cells sorted from blood. Subset: CD45RO+ cells pooled with CCR7-negative TemRA cells. All receptors derive from a man aged 25-40 years in good health.

This clone was counted a few times. The same CDR3 arises from other DNA sequences in this sample as well. The chain links TRBV5-1 to TRBJ2-6; D is unclear. CDR1 is SGHRS, CDR2 YFSETQ, per germline. The CDR3 is 14 residues long. V was cut by 0 bases and J by 1 base, with 2 bases left in between. For the CDR3, the DNA is TGCGCCAGCAGCTTGGGGTCTGGGGCCAACGTCCTGACTTTC. As protein: CASSLGSGANVLTF.

The rearrangement uses TRBV6-5 and TRBJ2-1; D uncertain. Looked up from germline, CDR1 is MNHEY and CDR2 is SVGAGI. Trimming pared 4 bases from V and 6 bases from J, leaving 7 bases between. CDR3 length: 12 residues. The CDR3 nucleotides read TGTGCCAGCAGTTCCGATTTCAATGAGCAGTTCTTC. The encoded protein is CASSSDFNEQFF.

V gene TRBV29-1 combines with J gene TRBJ1-1; no clear D gene. Between the trimmed V and J ends, which lost 2 bases and 2 bases, there was a span of 9 bases. Germline V lookup: CDR1 SQVTM, CDR2 ANQGSEA. The CDR3 consists of 13 residues. The CDR3 nucleotides are TGCAGCGTTGAAAGGGTCATCAACACTGAAGCTTTCTTT. It encodes CSVERVINTEAFF.

The chain combines TRBV6-1 with TRBJ2-7, with D hard to call. The CDR3 covers 15 residues. CDR1 and CDR2 (germline): MNHNS, SASEGT. The V gene lost 6 bases and the J gene lost 3 bases, with 18 bases spanning the gap. The CDR3 spells CASRIITGVSYEQYF. CDR3 coding DNA: TGTGCCAGCAGAATAATAACGGGTGTAAGCTACGAGCAGTACTTC.

V and J are TRBV2 and TRBJ2-1; perhaps TRBD2 as D (6 bases). The CDR3 is made up of 13 amino acids. Germline CDR1 and CDR2: SNHLY and FYNNEI. The ends were cut back, 5 bases at V and 8 bases at J, with 13 bases in the middle. CDR3 nucleotide sequence: TGTGCCAGCAGTAGGCGGGAATGGGATGAGCAGTTCTTC. It specifies CASSRREWDEQFF.

The chain combines TRBV4-1 with TRBJ2-3; no firm D call. The CDR3 spans 14 residues. V lost 3 bases and J 7 bases, leaving 14 bases between the germline ends. CDR1 is MGHRA, CDR2 YSYEKL, per germline. The CDR3 coding sequence is TGCGCCAGCAGCCAGTTTGCCGGCCGAAATACGCAGTATTTT. It encodes CASSQFAGRNTQYF.

The chain links TRBV28 to TRBJ2-3, with 8 bases that match TRBD2. This CDR3 is built from 12 residues. V gave up 4 bases and J gave up 11 bases; unmatched junction bases: 5. Germline V CDR1 and CDR2: MDHEN, SYDVKM. The DNA of the CDR3 is TGTGCCAGCAGTTCTACTGGGACTAGGCAGTATTTT. The encoded protein is CASSSTGTRQYF.

V usage is TRBV14 and J usage is TRBJ2-7; perhaps D is TRBD1 or TRBD2 (5 bases each). CDR1 SGHDN and CDR2 FVKESK come from the germline V gene. V was shortened by 4 bases and J by 4 bases, with 17 bases between the two germline ends. The CDR3 extends over 15 amino acids. DNA for the CDR3: TGTGCCAGCAGCCTCGGCCGAGGGGTACAGTACGAGCAGTACTTC. Protein product: CASSLGRGVQYEQYF.

The chain has TRBV6-5 and TRBJ2-7, with 9 bases lining up with TRBD1. The CDR3 loop spans 15 amino acids. The V and J ends lost 6 bases and 4 bases, in that order; junction bases with no gene match: 10. The germline gives CDR1 MNHEY, CDR2 SVGAGI. The chain's CDR3 is CASRLAGQGGYEQYF. In DNA, the CDR3 is TGTGCCAGCAGGCTGGCGGGACAGGGAGGTTACGAGCAGTACTTC.

The V and J genes are TRBV9 and TRBJ2-3; 10 nucleotides align to TRBD1. The V gene's germline CDR1 is SGDLS and CDR2 YYNGEE. CDR3 size: 15 residues. J gave up 4 bases and V 2 bases, and 4 bases lay outside the gene matches. This CDR3 is CASSVGQGEADTQYF. CDR3 in DNA: TGTGCCAGCAGCGTCGGACAGGGGGAGGCAGATACGCAGTATTTT.

V usage is TRBV13 and J usage is TRBJ2-3; 15 bases fit TRBD2. Germline CDR1 is PRHDT and CDR2 is FYEKMQ (reference sequence). The trim removed 7 bases at V and 5 bases at J, leaving 13 bases unmatched. The CDR3 loop spans 18 amino acids. The CDR3 spells CASNIRTSGRAGGDTQYF. The CDR3 nucleotides read TGTGCCAGCAACATACGGACTAGCGGGAGGGCCGGGGGAGATACGCAGTATTTT.

This rearrangement joins TRBV11-2 to TRBJ2-7, with 11 bases matching TRBD2. The CDR3 consists of 15 residues. V shed 3 bases, J shed 2 bases, and the junction held 3 bases outside the gene matches. CDR1 is SGHAT, CDR2 FQNNGV, per germline. DNA of the CDR3: TGTGCCAGCAGCTTGGGACTAGCGGTCACCTACGAGCAGTACTTC. It translates to CASSLGLAVTYEQYF.

The chain employs TRBV30 and TRBJ2-5; D is tentatively TRBD1 or TRBD2 (5 bases each). Trimming removed 3 bases at V and 5 bases at J, with 16 bases between. The CDR3 has 14 residues. Germline-derived CDR1 and CDR2 are GTSNPN and SVGIG (reference sequence). CDR3 coding DNA: TGTGCCTGGAGCCGATTTAGCGCAGGGGAGACCCAGTACTTC. Translated, it gives CAWSRFSAGETQYF. Variable domain in full (rest from reference TRBV30 and TRBJ2-5): SQTIHQWPATLVQPVGSPLSLECTVEGTSNPNLYWYRQAAGRGLQLLFYSVGIGQISSEVPQNLSASRPQDRQFILSSKKLLLSDSGFYLCAWSRFSAGETQYFGPGTRLLVL.

V gene TRBV7-8 combines with J gene TRBJ2-1; 7 bases line up with TRBD2. The V gene's germline CDR1 is SGHVS and CDR2 FQNEAQ. The CDR3 runs 13 residues. V shed 5 bases and J 4 bases; nucleotides not matched to a gene: 2. The CDR3 nucleotides read TGTGCCAGCAGCCTGGGACTATACAATGAGCAGTTCTTC. Translation: CASSLGLYNEQFF.

Only one count was recorded for this clone. This sequence joins TRBV30 and TRBJ2-3, with 9 bases identical to TRBD1. The germline CDR1 and CDR2 sequences are GTSNPN and SVGIG (reference sequence). V lost 0 bases to trimming and J lost 6 bases; unmatched junction nucleotides: 10. The CDR3 runs 16 residues. The CDR3, as DNA: TGTGCCTGGAGTGTACGGGGGACAGGGTCTAGCGATACGCAGTATTTT. Residues: CAWSVRGTGSSDTQYF.

J is TRBJ1-1 and V is TRBV29-1; D gene unclear. Germline V gene sequence: CDR1 SQVTM, CDR2 ANQGSEA. V lost 6 bases and J lost 0, with 8 bases in between. The CDR3 sequence is 12 residues long. The CDR3 bases are TGCAGCGTGGCGAAAATGAACACTGAAGCTTTCTTT. Residues: CSVAKMNTEAFF.

A single count supports this clone. The chain recombines TRBV28 with TRBJ2-5; TRBD1 aligns across 7 bases. Per the germline V gene, CDR1 is MDHEN and CDR2 is SYDVKM. V was pared by 5 bases and J by 7 bases, with 7 bases of the junction left unmatched. The CDR3 extends over 13 amino acids. The CDR3 region is CASSIQGVGTQYF. CDR3 DNA sequence: TGTGCCAGCAGTATCCAGGGGGTGGGGACCCAGTACTTC.

V and J are TRBV9 and TRBJ1-1, with a weak D call TRBD1 (6 bases). This CDR3 has 15 residues. Germline CDR1 SGDLS, CDR2 YYNGEE. The germline V and J ends were trimmed by 4 bases and 0 bases, with 13 bases remaining between them. For the CDR3, the DNA is TGTGCCAGCAGCCCCCGACAGGCGATGAACACTGAAGCTTTCTTT. This codes for CASSPRQAMNTEAFF.

V gene TRBV6-5 combines with J gene TRBJ2-6, with D uncertain. V lost 4 bases and J lost 0, with 4 bases in between. The length of the CDR3 is 14 residues. Germline CDR1 reads MNHEY; CDR2 reads SVGAGI. CDR3 DNA sequence: TGTGCCAGCAGTTGGAGCTCTGGGGCCAACGTCCTGACTTTC. Translated, it gives CASSWSSGANVLTF.

The chain combines TRBV10-2 with TRBJ2-5; TRBD2 might be the D (5 bases). CDR1 is WSHSY, CDR2 SAAADI, per germline. V was trimmed by 6 bases and J by 3 bases, leaving 11 bases between them. This CDR3 has 13 amino acids. The CDR3 sequence is CASRPLGEETQYF. DNA of the CDR3: TGCGCCAGCAGGCCCCTCGGGGAAGAGACCCAGTACTTC.